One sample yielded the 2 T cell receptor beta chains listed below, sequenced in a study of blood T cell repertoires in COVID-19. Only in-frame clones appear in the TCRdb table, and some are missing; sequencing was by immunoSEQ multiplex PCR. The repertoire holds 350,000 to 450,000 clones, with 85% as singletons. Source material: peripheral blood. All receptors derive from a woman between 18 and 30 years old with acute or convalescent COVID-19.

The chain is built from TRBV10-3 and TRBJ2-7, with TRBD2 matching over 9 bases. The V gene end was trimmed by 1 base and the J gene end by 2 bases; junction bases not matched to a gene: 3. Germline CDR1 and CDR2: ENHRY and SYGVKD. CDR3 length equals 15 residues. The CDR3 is CAISEWLAGTYEQYF. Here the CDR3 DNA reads TGTGCCATCAGTGAGTGGCTAGCGGGAACCTACGAGCAGTACTTC.

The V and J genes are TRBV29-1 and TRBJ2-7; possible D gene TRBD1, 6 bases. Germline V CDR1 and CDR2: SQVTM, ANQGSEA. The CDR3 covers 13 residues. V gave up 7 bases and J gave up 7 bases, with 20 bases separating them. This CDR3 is CSGRQETFGEQYF. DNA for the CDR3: TGCAGCGGACGACAGGAGACTTTTGGGGAGCAGTACTTC.